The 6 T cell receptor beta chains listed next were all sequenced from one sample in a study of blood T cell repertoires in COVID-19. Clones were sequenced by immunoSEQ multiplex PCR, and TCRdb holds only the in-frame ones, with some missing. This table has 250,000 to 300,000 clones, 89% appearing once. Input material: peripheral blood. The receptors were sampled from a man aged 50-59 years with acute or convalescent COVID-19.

The CDR3 loop reads CASSGGRYEQYF. CDR3 coding DNA: TGTGCCAGTAGTGGGGGCCGCTACGAGCAGTACTTC. This chain uses TRBV19 with TRBJ2-7, with a possible D match to TRBD1 (6 bases). The CDR3 sequence is 12 residues long. The germline CDR1 and CDR2 sequences are LNHDA and SQIVND (reference sequence). Between the trimmed V and J ends, which lost 5 bases and 3 bases, there was a span of 8 bases.

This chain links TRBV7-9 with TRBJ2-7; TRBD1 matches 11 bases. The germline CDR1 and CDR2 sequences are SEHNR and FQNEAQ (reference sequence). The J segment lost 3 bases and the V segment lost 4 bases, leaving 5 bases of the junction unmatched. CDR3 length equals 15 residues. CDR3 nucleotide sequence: TGTGCCAGCAGCTCAAGGACAGGGGGCAGCTACGAGCAGTACTTC. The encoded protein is CASSSRTGGSYEQYF.

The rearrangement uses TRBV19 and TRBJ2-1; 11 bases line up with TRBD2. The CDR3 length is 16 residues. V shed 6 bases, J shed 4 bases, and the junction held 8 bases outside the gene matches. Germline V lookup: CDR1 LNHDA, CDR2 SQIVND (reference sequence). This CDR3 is CASRDVAGGLYNEQFF. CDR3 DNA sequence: TGTGCCAGTAGGGACGTAGCGGGGGGGCTGTACAATGAGCAGTTCTTC.

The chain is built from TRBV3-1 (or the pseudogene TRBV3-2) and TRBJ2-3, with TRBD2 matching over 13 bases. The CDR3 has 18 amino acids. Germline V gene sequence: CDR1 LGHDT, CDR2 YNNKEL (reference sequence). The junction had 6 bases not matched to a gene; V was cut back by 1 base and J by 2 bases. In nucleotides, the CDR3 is TGTGCCAGCAGCCAAGTGATCGGACTAGCGGGGGACACAGATACGCAGTATTTT. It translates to CASSQVIGLAGDTDTQYF.

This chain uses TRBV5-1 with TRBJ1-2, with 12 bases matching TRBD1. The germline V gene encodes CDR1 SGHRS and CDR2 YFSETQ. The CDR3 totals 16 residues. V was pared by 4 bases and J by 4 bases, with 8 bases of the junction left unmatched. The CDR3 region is CASSPGQGAFIYGYTF. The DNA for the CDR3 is TGCGCCAGCAGCCCGGGACAGGGGGCTTTTATCTATGGCTACACCTTC.

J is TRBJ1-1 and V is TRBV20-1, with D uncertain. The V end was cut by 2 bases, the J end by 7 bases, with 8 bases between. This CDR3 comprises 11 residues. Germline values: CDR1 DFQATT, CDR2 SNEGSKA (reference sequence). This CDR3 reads CSARPYSEAFF. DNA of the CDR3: TGCAGTGCTAGACCATACAGTGAAGCTTTCTTT.